This T cell receptor beta chain was sequenced in a study of immune evolution from preneoplasia to lung adenocarcinoma. Method: immunoSEQ multiplex PCR; TCRdb's copy keeps in-frame clones and lacks some. The sample includes tens of thousands of clones, 60% to 80% seen only once; the top ten take roughly 5.5%. This CDR3 spans 14 amino acids. Per the germline V gene, CDR1 is LGHNT and CDR2 is FRNRAP. Trimming removed 6 bases from V and 0 bases from J, with 11 bases in between. Study-level findings and limits: KRAS-mutant nodules had the highest T cell clonality.

Concerning this clone: Its specificity is unknown.

This chain links TRBV12-5 with TRBJ2-5; D is unclear. This TCR derives from a person aged 55-75 years with lung adenocarcinoma. The specimen sequenced was FFPE invasive lung adenocarcinoma tissue. CDR3: CASGPPSYQETQYF. CDR3 coding DNA: TGTGCTAGTGGGCCCCCTTCGTACCAAGAGACCCAGTACTTC. The full variable domain, rest sourced from reference TRBV12-5 and TRBJ2-5, is DARVTQTPRHKVTEMGQEVTMRCQPILGHNTVFWYRQTMMQGLELLAYFRNRAPLDDSGMPKDRFSAEMPDATLATLKIQPSEPRDSAVYFCASGPPSYQETQYFGPGTRLLVL.